This T cell receptor beta chain comes out of a study of T cell responses to AZD1222 COVID-19 vaccine. General study findings and limits: Females outnumbered males among donors, who were mostly white British; clonal diversity was possibly underestimated.

Regarding this clone: Its matching antigen is unknown.

Clones were read by immunoSEQ multiplex PCR, and TCRdb kept only the in-frame ones, dropping some. The sample carries roughly 140,000 clones, 87% recorded once. The specimen was peripheral blood, collected 28 days after the second AZD1222 dose. This sequence was found in an adult who received the AZD1222 COVID-19 vaccine.

As DNA, the CDR3 is TGCGCCAGCAGCCACGGGACGGACCTTTTTGCCGACGAGCAGTACTTC. It yields the protein CASSHGTDLFADEQYF. The chain recombines TRBV4-1 with TRBJ2-7; D possibly matches TRBD1 or TRBD2 (5 bases each). Trimming cost V 3 bases and J 5 bases, with 20 bases left between them. Germline V gives CDR1 MGHRA, CDR2 YSYEKL. The CDR3 is made up of 16 amino acids.